The 21 T cell receptor beta chains presented below share a single source sample, sequenced in a study of cytomegalovirus exposure and HLA in healthy donors. PCR primers comprised 60 Vbeta and 13 Jbeta primers. Method: immunoSEQ multiplex PCR; TCRdb's copy keeps in-frame clones and lacks some. The table lists about 200,000 clones, more than 60% of them singletons. The sample taken for sequencing was PBMCs. These receptors were taken from a girl aged 2 to 10 in good health and CMV-seronegative.

The chain recombines TRBV7-8 with TRBJ1-5; D is unresolved. The CDR3 loop spans 17 amino acids. The V end was cut by 1 base, the J end by 0 bases, with 13 bases between. Germline V lookup: CDR1 SGHVS, CDR2 FQNEAQ. In DNA, the CDR3 is TGTGCCAGCAGCTTAGAATTGAGCTCTTATAGCAATCAGCCCCAGCATTTT. Translated, it gives CASSLELSSYSNQPQHF.

CDR3 DNA sequence: TGTGCCAGCAGTCCCCGGGGGGGAACCTACGAGCAGTACTTC. This encodes CASSPRGGTYEQYF. V and J are TRBV6-5 and TRBJ2-7, with TRBD2 matching 8 bases. V lost 5 bases, J lost 2 bases, and 5 bases stayed unmatched. The CDR3 runs 14 residues. The germline V gene has CDR1 MNHEY and CDR2 SVGAGI.

The count of this clone is one. The chain carries TRBV7-8 and TRBJ2-7; D not certain. The CDR3 runs 13 residues. Germline CDR1 reads SGHVS; CDR2 reads FQNEAQ. V lost 3 bases, J lost 1 base, and 7 bases lay in between. CDR3 amino acids: CASSFQKSYEQYF. The CDR3 bases are TGTGCCAGCAGCTTTCAGAAATCCTACGAGCAGTACTTC.

The chain recombines TRBV5-4 with TRBJ1-5; D remains ambiguous. Germline loops: CDR1 SGHNT, CDR2 YYREEE (reference sequence). Trimming removed 0 bases from V and 9 bases from J, with 4 bases in between. The CDR3 totals 11 residues. The CDR3 reads CASSLGGPQHF. The CDR3 region has the DNA TGTGCCAGCAGCTTGGGAGGGCCCCAGCATTTT. Based on the CDR3 plus reference TRBV5-4 and TRBJ1-5, the full variable domain is ETGVTQSPTHLIKTRGQQVTLRCSSQSGHNTVSWYQQALGQGPQFIFQYYREEENGRGNFPPRFSGLQFPNYSSELNVNALELDDSALYLCASSLGGPQHFGDGTRLSIL.

This chain links TRBV2 with TRBJ2-1; D is possibly TRBD2 (6 bases). V was shortened by 1 base and J by 4 bases, with 11 bases between the two germline ends. Germline V gives CDR1 SNHLY, CDR2 FYNNEI. The CDR3 consists of 15 residues. This chain's CDR3 is CASSEGLVKYNEQFF. CDR3 DNA sequence: TGTGCCAGCAGTGAAGGACTAGTCAAGTACAATGAGCAGTTCTTC.

The chain is built from TRBV19 and TRBJ2-1; TRBD2 agrees at 13 bases. This CDR3 has 19 residues. Per the germline V gene, CDR1 is LNHDA and CDR2 is SQIVND (reference sequence). With V trimmed by 9 bases and J by 0 bases, 14 bases remained unmatched. This chain's CDR3 is CASGPGLAGSESSYNEQFF. The CDR3 DNA reads as TGTGCCAGCGGCCCGGGACTAGCGGGATCTGAGAGCTCCTACAATGAGCAGTTCTTC.

This rearrangement joins TRBV27 to TRBJ2-7; D possibly corresponds to TRBD1 (5 bases). CDR3 length: 15 amino acids. Trimming removed 2 bases at V and 1 base at J, with 12 bases between. Germline-derived CDR1 and CDR2 are MNHEY and SMNVEV (reference sequence). The CDR3 coding sequence is TGTGCCAGCAGTTTAGGGCAGGGTCGGTCCTACGAGCAGTACTTC. Residues: CASSLGQGRSYEQYF.

The chain carries TRBV5-1 and TRBJ2-1; 12 bases match TRBD2. CDR3 length: 18 residues. Germline values: CDR1 SGHRS, CDR2 YFSETQ. V was clipped by 3 bases and J by 6 bases; unmatched bases: 13. The CDR3 DNA reads TGCGCCAGCAGCTCGGGACTAGCGGGCTTGTCCCCCCCCAATGAGCAGTTCTTC. Translated: CASSSGLAGLSPPNEQFF.

The count of this clone is one. V usage is TRBV29-1 and J usage is TRBJ2-3, with 8 bases identical to TRBD1. This CDR3 is built from 13 residues. The V gene end was trimmed by 5 bases and the J gene end by 3 bases; junction bases not matched to a gene: 4. CDR1 SQVTM and CDR2 ANQGSEA come from the germline V gene. CDR3 sequence: CSVQGAVTDTQYF. DNA of the CDR3: TGCAGCGTTCAGGGGGCGGTGACAGATACGCAGTATTTT.

The genes are TRBV18 and TRBJ1-4; the D is unclear. Trimming shortened V by 4 bases and J by 5 bases, and 14 bases separated the two germline ends. The CDR3 is made up of 15 amino acids. The V gene's germline CDR1 is KGHSH and CDR2 LQKENI. CDR3 nucleotide sequence: TGTGCCAGCTCACTACAGACGGGGTACAATGAAAAACTGTTTTTT. Protein: CASSLQTGYNEKLFF. Full variable domain (outside the CDR3, taken from reference TRBV18 and TRBJ1-4): NAGVMQNPRHLVRRRGQEARLRCSPMKGHSHVYWYRQLPEEGLKFMVYLQKENIIDESGMPKERFSAEFPKEGPSILRIQQVVRGDSAAYFCASSLQTGYNEKLFFGSGTQLSVL.

This clone was recorded only once. This chain joins TRBV6-6 and TRBJ2-5; 12 bases map to TRBD2. Germline V gene data show CDR1 as MNHNY and CDR2 as SVGAGI (reference sequence). The CDR3 contains 16 residues. V lost 6 bases and J lost 5; bases outside the gene matches: 10. CDR3 region: CASRQSSGGARETQYF. The CDR3 DNA sequence: TGTGCCAGCAGGCAATCTAGCGGGGGGGCCCGGGAGACCCAGTACTTC.

The chain joins TRBV6-5 to TRBJ1-2; TRBD1 matches 7 bases. The CDR3 runs to 16 residues. Germline V CDR1 and CDR2: MNHEY, SVGAGI. The J segment lost 2 bases and the V segment lost 2 bases, leaving 8 bases of the junction unmatched. As DNA, the CDR3 is TGTGCCAGCAGTTACAACCCCGGGACAGCAAACTATGGCTACACCTTC. Its translation is CASSYNPGTANYGYTF.

In its sample, this clone was seen once. This chain joins TRBV5-1 and TRBJ2-5, with D possibly matching TRBD1 (5 bases). Trimming left V 5 bases short and J 4 bases short, with 15 bases between. The CDR3 length is 14 residues. Germline values: CDR1 SGHRS, CDR2 YFSETQ. The CDR3, as DNA: TGCGCCAGCAGTTCAACTCAGGGTGGAGAGACCCAGTACTTC. It yields the protein CASSSTQGGETQYF. Using reference TRBV5-1 and TRBJ2-5 for the parts outside the CDR3, the full variable domain is KAGVTQTPRYLIKTRGQQVTLSCSPISGHRSVSWYQQTPGQGLQFLFEYFSETQRNKGNFPGRFSGRQFSNSRSEMNVSTLELGDSALYLCASSSTQGGETQYFGPGTRLLVL.

The V call is TRBV27, the J call TRBJ2-7; 15 bases line up with TRBD2. The V and J ends lost 6 bases and 3 bases, in that order; junction bases with no gene match: 9. CDR1 is MNHEY and CDR2 is SMNVEV in the germline V gene (reference sequence). The CDR3 totals 17 residues. DNA for the CDR3: TGTGCCAGCAGACCCTTGGGACTAGCGGGGGGCCTCTACGAGCAGTACTTC. This encodes CASRPLGLAGGLYEQYF.

The rearrangement uses TRBV7-9 and TRBJ2-1; D remains unclear. V dropped 3 bases and J dropped 3 bases, with 3 bases sitting between them. CDR1 is SEHNR, CDR2 FQNEAQ, per germline (reference sequence). The CDR3 is 12 amino acids. The CDR3 nucleotides read TGTGCCAGCAGCTTTAACTACAATGAGCAGTTCTTC. Translating it yields CASSFNYNEQFF.

The gene calls are TRBV7-9 and TRBJ1-5, with D possibly being TRBD1 (6 bases). Trimming left V 5 bases short and J 7 bases short, with 15 bases between. Germline CDR1 is SEHNR and CDR2 is FQNEAQ (reference sequence). CDR3 size: 14 residues. CDR3 nucleotide sequence: TGTGCCAGCAGCCCTGGGGGCGCTTTCCAGCCCCAGCATTTT. It translates to CASSPGGAFQPQHF.

V gene TRBV29-1 combines with J gene TRBJ1-1, with a possible D match to TRBD1 (6 bases). CDR1 is SQVTM, CDR2 ANQGSEA, per germline. This CDR3 comprises 16 residues. Trimming took off 7 bases at V and 2 bases at J, with 23 bases between the two ends. The CDR3 DNA is TGCAGCGCGGACAAACAGGGTTTACAGTTCAACACTGAAGCTTTCTTT. This codes for CSADKQGLQFNTEAFF.

V and J are TRBV5-5 and TRBJ2-1; a possible D gene is TRBD2 (5 bases). Per the germline V gene, CDR1 is SGHKS and CDR2 is YYEKEE (reference sequence). The CDR3 contains 17 residues. The ends were cut back, 2 bases at V and 0 bases at J, with 15 bases in the middle. Here the CDR3 reads CASSFVLTGSSYNEQFF. For the CDR3, the DNA is TGTGCCAGCAGCTTCGTCCTCACGGGGAGCTCCTACAATGAGCAGTTCTTC.

This clone was seen a single time. The chain has TRBV21-1 and TRBJ2-7; TRBD2 was called by the table and not checked on the DNA. TRBV21-1 is labeled a pseudogene. The CDR3 covers 16 residues. CDR3 nucleotides: TGTGCCAGCATTCGAGGGAGCGGGGGCCCTCCCTACGAGCAGTACTTC. Translated, it gives CASIRGSGGPPYEQYF.

CDR3 in amino acids: CASSLGQTNSPLHF. The CDR3 region has the DNA TGTGCCAGCAGCTTGGGACAAACCAATTCACCCCTCCACTTT. V is TRBV5-4 and J is TRBJ1-6; unclear D gene. Germline V gives CDR1 SGHNT, CDR2 YYREEE (reference sequence). Trimming removed 0 bases at V and 7 bases at J, with 8 bases between. The CDR3 runs to 14 residues.

V and J are TRBV18 and TRBJ1-1, with 8 bases that match TRBD1. Trimming removed 3 bases from V and 3 bases from J; junction bases left unmatched: 9. The CDR3 covers 16 residues. CDR1 and CDR2 from the germline V gene are KGHSH and LQKENI. The CDR3 nucleotides are TGTGCCAGCTCACCCTTGACAGGGGCAGGGGACACTGAAGCTTTCTTT. It translates to CASSPLTGAGDTEAFF.